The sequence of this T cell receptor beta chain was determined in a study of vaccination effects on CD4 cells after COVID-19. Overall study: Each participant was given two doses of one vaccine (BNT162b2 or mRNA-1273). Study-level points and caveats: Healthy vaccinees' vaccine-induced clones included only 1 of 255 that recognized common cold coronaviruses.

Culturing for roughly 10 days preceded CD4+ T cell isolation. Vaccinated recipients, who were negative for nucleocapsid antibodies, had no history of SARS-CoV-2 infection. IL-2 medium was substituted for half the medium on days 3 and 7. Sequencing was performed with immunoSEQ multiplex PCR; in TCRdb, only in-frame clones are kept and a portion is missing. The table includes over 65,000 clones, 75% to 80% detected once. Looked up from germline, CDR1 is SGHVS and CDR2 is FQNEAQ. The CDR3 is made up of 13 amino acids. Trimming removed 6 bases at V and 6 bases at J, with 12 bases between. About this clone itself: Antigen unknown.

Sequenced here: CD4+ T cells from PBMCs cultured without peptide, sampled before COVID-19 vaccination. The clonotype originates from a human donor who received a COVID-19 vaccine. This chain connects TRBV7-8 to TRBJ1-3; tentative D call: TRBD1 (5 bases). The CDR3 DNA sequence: TGTGCCAGCAGTTACGGGGGACTAAACACCATATATTTT. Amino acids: CASSYGGLNTIYF.